Shown below are 16 T cell receptor beta chains from a single sample sequenced in a study of human T cells and chemical hapten exposure. The sample's time point: patch test 1, 2 weeks after DPC sensitization. Treatment in this sample: therapeutic diphenylcyclopropenone sensitization with weekly scalp DPC. TCRdb reprocessed the RACE reads with MiXCR, giving one entry per CDR3 protein. The repertoire holds under 85,000 distinct CDR3 sequences, with about 9.4% as singletons. Specimen: whole blood, collected in connection with sensitization to the hapten diphenylcyclopropenone (DPC). The receptors stem from a woman in her 50s with alopecia areata. Some clones in this sample may be carry-over from other donors' samples.

This clonotype was picked up a small number of times. One junction end disagrees with the germline gene, perhaps due to a read error. The CDR3 region has the DNA TGTGCCAGCAGTGAAACCCCGACCGCAGGGGACTTC. Translation gives CASSETPTAGDF. The rearrangement joins TRBV2 to TRBJ2-5; perhaps TRBD1 as D (6 bases). The CDR3 runs 12 residues. Per germline, CDR1 SNHLY and CDR2 FYNNEI.

This clonotype was detected only a few times. The chain couples TRBV11-2 to TRBJ2-7; D unclear. Germline CDR1 SGHAT, CDR2 FQNNGV. The V end lost 6 bases, the J end lost 5 bases, and 14 bases lay between the germline ends. The CDR3 covers 13 residues. The CDR3 loop reads CASSSVTEDEQYF. In nucleotides, the CDR3 is TGTGCCAGCAGTTCGGTTACCGAGGACGAGCAGTACTTC.

The V gene is TRBV5-1, the J gene TRBJ1-1; D uncertain. Looked up from germline, CDR1 is SGHRS and CDR2 is YFSETQ. CDR3 length equals 15 residues. Trimming shortened V by 0 bases and J by 7 bases, and 16 bases separated the two germline ends. The CDR3 sequence: CASSLAPGERREAFF. CDR3 DNA sequence: TGCGCCAGCAGCTTGGCCCCCGGGGAGCGGCGTGAAGCTTTCTTT.

This clonotype appeared a few times. The CDR3 DNA reads as TGTGCCAGCAGCTTAGGTTCCCACTCACTAGCGAGTCTCTACGAGCAGTACTTC. This gives the protein CASSLGSHSLASLYEQYF. The rearrangement links TRBV7-2 to TRBJ2-7; 7 positions agree with TRBD2. This CDR3 spans 18 amino acids. The junction had 15 bases not matched to a gene; V was cut back by 1 base and J by 3 bases. The germline V gene has CDR1 SGHTA and CDR2 FQGNSA.

This clonotype was seen ten or more times. The chain recombines TRBV25-1 with TRBJ2-7; 9 bases are a match to TRBD2. CDR1 is MGHDK, CDR2 SYGVNS, per germline. Germline trimming cut 5 bases from V and 9 bases from J; bases unmatched to any gene: 11. This CDR3 has 14 residues. CDR3 loop: CASSYAGGGKGQYF. The CDR3 nucleotides read TGTGCCAGCAGTTATGCGGGAGGGGGTAAGGGGCAGTACTTC.

The rearrangement uses TRBV11-2 and TRBJ2-2; 8 nucleotides line up with TRBD2. The CDR3 has 15 amino acids. The V segment lost 4 bases and the J segment 1 base; nucleotides outside the gene matches: 2. CDR1 and CDR2 (germline): SGHAT, FQNNGV. CDR3 coding DNA: TGTGCCAGCAGCTCGAGCGGGAGGAACACCGGGGAGCTGTTTTTT. Its protein is CASSSSGRNTGELFF. Complete variable domain (other parts from reference TRBV11-2 and TRBJ2-2): EAGVAQSPRYKIIEKRQSVAFWCNPISGHATLYWYQQILGQGPKLLIQFQNNGVVDDSQLPKDRFSAERLKGVDSTLKIQPAKLEDSAVYLCASSSSGRNTGELFFGEGSRLTVL.

This clonotype turned up a few times. CDR3 in amino acids: CASSLVASLGIRSYNEQFF. DNA of the CDR3: TGTGCCAGCAGCTTAGTCGCCTCCCTAGGCATCCGCTCCTACAATGAGCAGTTCTTC. This chain links TRBV7-2 with TRBJ2-1; D ambiguous. Germline assignment: CDR1 SGHTA and CDR2 FQGNSA. Trimming pared 1 base from V and 0 bases from J, leaving 19 bases between. This CDR3 region has 19 residues.

The chain couples TRBV20-1 to TRBJ2-7, with 11 bases matching TRBD2. CDR1 DFQATT and CDR2 SNEGSKA come from the germline V gene (reference sequence). The CDR3 runs 15 residues. V gave up 4 bases and J gave up 5 bases; unmatched junction bases: 10. CDR3 bases: TGCAGTGCTAAAGATTTAGCGGGAGGGCCTGACGAGCAGTACTTC. Translating it yields CSAKDLAGGPDEQYF.

The rearrangement links TRBV5-1 to TRBJ2-3, with 10 bases aligning to TRBD2. The CDR3 length is 14 residues. Germline CDR1 reads SGHRS; CDR2 reads YFSETQ. Unmatched junction bases numbered 4, after V lost 7 bases and J lost 2 bases. In nucleotides, the CDR3 is TGCGCCAGCGGAACTAGCGGGACCACAGATACGCAGTATTTT. This sequence encodes CASGTSGTTDTQYF.

This rearrangement joins TRBV18 to TRBJ1-5; tentative D call: TRBD1 (5 bases). The V end lost 3 bases, the J end lost 1 base, and 13 bases lay between the germline ends. CDR3 size: 16 residues. CDR1 is KGHSH, CDR2 LQKENI, per germline. Here the CDR3 reads CASSPGQGGSNQPQHF. In nucleotides, the CDR3 is TGTGCCAGCTCACCTGGGCAGGGCGGAAGCAATCAGCCCCAGCATTTT.

This clonotype was detected ten times or more. The chain carries TRBV2 and TRBJ2-7, with 7 bases identical to TRBD2. Germline-derived CDR1 and CDR2 are SNHLY and FYNNEI. The CDR3 is 14 amino acids. V shed 5 bases, J shed 1 base, and the junction held 5 bases outside the gene matches. The CDR3 is CASSRGRGSYEQYF. The CDR3 DNA follows: TGTGCCAGCAGTCGGGGGAGGGGTTCCTACGAGCAGTACTTC.

DNA for the CDR3: TGTGCCAGCAGCTCGAAGGGGTGGGACATTCAGTACTTC. It translates to CASSSKGWDIQYF. This chain links TRBV7-8 with TRBJ2-4; maybe TRBD1 (5 bases). Deletions cut 4 bases from V and 8 bases from J, with 12 bases between. This CDR3 comprises 13 residues. Germline V lookup: CDR1 SGHVS, CDR2 FQNEAQ.

In this sample, this clonotype turned up many times. The gene calls are TRBV7-9 and TRBJ1-2, with TRBD1 identical over 7 bases. CDR1 is SEHNR and CDR2 is FQNEAQ in the germline V gene (reference sequence). The V segment lost 1 base and the J segment 4 bases; nucleotides outside the gene matches: 9. The CDR3 length is 16 residues. The CDR3 nucleotides read TGTGCCAGCAGCTTAGGATTGACAGGGAACGTCTATGGCTACACCTTC. Amino acids: CASSLGLTGNVYGYTF.

This clonotype occurred many times. The chain carries TRBV7-2 and TRBJ1-2, with a possible D match to TRBD1 (6 bases). The germline V gene encodes CDR1 SGHTA and CDR2 FQGNSA. The length of the CDR3 is 16 residues. V gave up 3 bases and J gave up 0 bases, with 14 bases separating them. CDR3 protein: CASSFRQALTNYGYTF. The DNA of the CDR3 is TGTGCCAGCAGCTTTCGACAGGCGCTAACTAACTATGGCTACACCTTC.

This clonotype was seen more than once but under ten times. The CDR3 reads CASSPQQTQYF. CDR3 bases: TGTGCCAGCAGCCCCCAGCAGACCCAGTACTTC. This chain joins TRBV7-9 and TRBJ2-5; D gene uncertain. Germline CDR1 and CDR2: SEHNR and FQNEAQ (reference sequence). The CDR3 extends over 11 amino acids. The germline V and J ends were trimmed by 5 bases and 6 bases, with 7 bases remaining between them.

This clonotype was counted only a few times. The CDR3 loop is CASSYPMGTGGFYEQYF. CDR3 DNA sequence: TGTGCCAGCAGTTACCCAATGGGGACAGGGGGGTTCTACGAGCAGTACTTC. This chain uses TRBV6-6 with TRBJ2-7; TRBD1 matches 11 bases. From germline, CDR1 is MNHNY and CDR2 SVGAGI (reference sequence). The CDR3 consists of 17 residues. V dropped 2 bases and J dropped 3; count of bases not matched to a gene: 9.